The next 6 T cell receptor beta chains were all read from a single sample in a study of early T cells in non-severe SARS-CoV-2 infection. TCRdb itself ran the 5' RACE reads through MiXCR, one entry per CDR3 protein. This table holds roughly 80,000 distinct CDR3 sequences, 15% found once. The specimen sequenced was whole blood. These receptors all come from an adult who was a healthcare worker with PCR-confirmed SARS-CoV-2 infection or an uninfected control (not recorded which).

This clonotype was observed many times. The chain combines TRBV7-3 with TRBJ1-2; D perhaps matches TRBD1 (5 bases). The CDR3 spans 14 residues. Germline V CDR1 and CDR2: SGHTA, FQGTGA. Trimming removed 1 base at V and 7 bases at J, with 13 bases between. The CDR3 DNA follows: TGTGCCAGCAGCTTAATCGGGGGAGTAGGTGGCTACACCTTC. Protein: CASSLIGGVGGYTF. Using reference TRBV7-3 and TRBJ1-2 for the parts outside the CDR3, the full variable domain is GAGVSQTPSNKVTEKGKYVELRCDPISGHTALYWYRQSLGQGPEFLIYFQGTGAADDSGLPNDRFFAVRPEGSVSTLKIQRTERGDSAVYLCASSLIGGVGGYTFGSGTRLTVV.

This clonotype was detected a few times. The V gene is TRBV30, the J gene TRBJ1-1; D not certain. This CDR3 contains 13 residues. Germline V gene sequence: CDR1 GTSNPN, CDR2 SVGIG (reference sequence). V was cut by 2 bases and J by 2 bases, with 9 bases left in between. The CDR3 loop reads CAWSLVGNTEAFF. CDR3 DNA: TGTGCCTGGAGTCTTGTGGGAAACACTGAAGCTTTCTTT.

In this sample, this clonotype turned up a few times. The chain has TRBV28 and TRBJ1-2, with 9 bases that match TRBD1. Germline trimming cut 6 bases from V and 6 bases from J; bases unmatched to any gene: 5. Germline V gene lookup returns CDR1 MDHEN and CDR2 SYDVKM. This CDR3 is 13 amino acids long. The CDR3: CASRGDRVDGYTF. The CDR3 nucleotides read TGTGCCAGCAGGGGGGACAGGGTTGATGGCTACACCTTC.

This clonotype was picked up a small number of times. CDR3: CASSQDRERSSYNEQFF. The CDR3 DNA reads TGCGCCAGCAGCCAAGATCGGGAGAGGAGCTCCTACAATGAGCAGTTCTTC. The rearrangement joins TRBV4-1 to TRBJ2-1, with a tentative D call TRBD2 (6 bases). Trimming took 0 bases from V and 0 from J, leaving 12 bases between them. The CDR3 extends over 17 amino acids. The germline V gene encodes CDR1 MGHRA and CDR2 YSYEKL.

This clonotype was counted only a few times. The chain employs TRBV19 and TRBJ1-1, with 7 bases aligning to TRBD1. V trimming: 0 bases; J trimming: 1 base; junction bases outside the gene matches: 2. Per germline, CDR1 LNHDA and CDR2 SQIVND (reference sequence). This CDR3 has 15 residues. DNA for the CDR3: TGTGCCAGTAGTATAGAAGCAGGGGGGAACACTGAAGCTTTCTTT. It yields the protein CASSIEAGGNTEAFF.

The sample holds a few counts of this clonotype. This rearrangement joins TRBV30 to TRBJ2-2; 8 bases are a match to TRBD1. The length of the CDR3 is 13 residues. Germline V gene data show CDR1 as GTSNPN and CDR2 as SVGIG (reference sequence). J was trimmed by 5 bases and V by 1 base; bases with no gene match: 0. CDR3 in amino acids: CAWSGQGTGELFF. The CDR3 coding sequence is TGTGCCTGGAGTGGACAGGGGACCGGGGAGCTGTTTTTT.